This T cell receptor beta chain is drawn from a study of blood T cell repertoires in COVID-19. The wider study: Collection of acute and convalescent COVID-19 samples took place in the United States, Italy and Spain. From T cells, B-cell-depleted T cells, or PBMCs came the material, which was cDNA or gDNA.

Original processing methods: Scientists estimated how many nucleated cells there were by amplifying reference gene primers. Profiled with immunoSEQ multiplex PCR; TCRdb holds only in-frame clones, not every one. The V and J calls and clone size are taken from that table; D and trimming were inferred from the DNA. The table lists 100,000 to 150,000 clones, approximately 68% of them singletons, with about 2.2% in the top ten. Trimming stripped 1 base from V and 4 bases from J, with 11 bases between. This CDR3 is built from 15 residues. Germline assignment: CDR1 SGHDT and CDR2 YYEEEE. This TCR derives from a woman between 70 and 85 years old with acute or convalescent COVID-19. The chain carries TRBV5-6 and TRBJ1-4; weak D call: TRBD1 (5 bases). What was sequenced was peripheral blood. CDR3 in DNA: TGTGCCAGCAGCTTGAAAGGGGCAGGTAATGAAAAACTGTTTTTT. Translated: CASSLKGAGNEKLFF. The variable domain in full, with the rest retrieved from reference TRBV5-6 and TRBJ1-4, is DAGVTQSPTHLIKTRGQQVTLRCSPKSGHDTVSWYQQALGQGPQFIFQYYEEEERQRGNFPDRFSGHQFPNYSSELNVNALLLGDSALYLCASSLKGAGNEKLFFGSGTQLSVL.